A single T cell receptor (beta chain) is shown here with its context. The read stops 3 residues short of the end of the CDR3; the missing end is completed from the germline J gene. Clones were read by immunoSEQ multiplex PCR, and TCRdb kept only the in-frame ones, dropping some. The sample data list some 25,000 clones. The CDR3 sequence is 16 residues long. The V gene's germline CDR1 is MNHNS and CDR2 SASEGT. The data belong to a study of T cells in women clearing cervical HPV infection. Across the study: Women with histologically confirmed HPV16-related CIN3 or worse, 2 with invasive cancer, served as cases.

The sequenced sample was blood buffy coat. The rearrangement links TRBV6-1 to TRBJ1-2, with TRBD1 as a possible D gene (6 bases). This receptor was identified in a woman aged 18 to 75 with a cervical HPV16 infection that either progressed to CIN3+ or cleared (not recorded which). This CDR3 reads CASSELGDKLYNDYTF. The CDR3 bases that were read are TGTGCCAGCAGTGAATTGGGGGACAAGCTTTACAATGAC.